The clone carrying this T cell receptor (beta chain) was seen many times. The antigen is undetermined. This entry comes from a study of T cells in Graves' hyperthyroidism and ophthalmopathy. Findings of the study overall: Within blood appeared most thyroid clonotypes that had expanded above 0.001.

Participants, patients aged 18 to 65, had newly diagnosed hyperthyroidism with a duration under 2 months. Diagnoses used clinical symptoms, serum thyroxine and TRAb, thyroid ultrasound and orbital computed tomography. V lost 6 bases and J lost 2, with 13 bases in between. Germline lookup yields CDR1 SGHKS and CDR2 YYEKEE (reference sequence). The CDR3 loop spans 14 amino acids. RNA transcripts provided the source from which TCR beta CDR3 regions were amplified. A first-round RT-PCR of the TCR CDR3 used the HTBI primer set. TCRdb redid the calling of the multiplex PCR reads with MiXCR, one entry per CDR3 protein. Seen here are about 360,000 distinct CDR3 sequences, about 13% observed once, and the top ten hold around 9.2%.

The sample was blood. J is TRBJ2-3 and V is TRBV5-5; D is perhaps TRBD2 (6 bases). This receptor was obtained from a woman younger than 30 with Graves' hyperthyroidism. For the CDR3, the DNA is TGTGCCAGCAAAACCGGGGGACCCACAGATACGCAGTATTTT. Translating it yields CASKTGGPTDTQYF.